This T cell receptor (beta chain) was sequenced during a study of cytomegalovirus exposure and HLA in healthy donors. Study background: Earlier, 150 million to 200 million T cells were analyzed, and about 100 million unique TCR beta sequences were found among them. Some 85 million unique TCRs, all from HLA-typed donors, were included in an early release of the data.

Germline CDR1 and CDR2: SGDLS and YYNGEE. The CDR3 is 15 amino acids. After removal of 4 bases from V and 6 bases from J, the junction contained 12 bases not matched to a gene. The study, taken as a whole, reports: Accurate prediction of most subjects' HLA-A and HLA-B alleles from TCR beta sequences was reported. Most of the CMV-associated TCR beta chains (in a later analysis) appeared to be HLA-restricted.

As regards this clone: Antigen: not known.

The study ran its PCR with 60 Vbeta and 13 Jbeta primers. Repertoires were generated with immunoSEQ multiplex PCR, while TCRdb's copy carries only in-frame clones and drops some. The sample totals about 41,000 clones; its top ten clones hold 6.2%. This chain links TRBV9 with TRBJ2-7, with 8 nucleotides matching TRBD1. Sequenced material: PBMCs. The sequence came from a young man in good health and CMV-seronegative. CDR3 in DNA: TGTGCCAGCAGCTTTGGACAGGGCGGTCTTTCCGAGCAGTACTTC. Residues: CASSFGQGGLSEQYF.